This TCR beta chain is drawn from a study of shared clonotypes between healthy human individuals. Study-wide findings and caveats: Rarefaction curves obtained for sorted subsets showed sequencing incomplete despite large depth. Generally, naive subsets came out with larger estimated richness than memory subsets. A reduction in generation probabilities was seen for non-shared clonotypes relative to those shared by all four donors.

Trimming took 4 bases from V and 0 from J; bases not matched to a gene: 12. This CDR3 region has 17 residues. Germline-derived CDR1 and CDR2 are LNHDA and SQIVND (reference sequence). With regard to this clone: Its antigen is as yet unknown.

Only Caucasian adults living in Nashville, Tennessee served as donors. The repertoire was sequenced with immunoSEQ multiplex PCR; TCRdb's copy has only in-frame clones and lacks some. The table records over a million clones, around 95% of them present only once. The sample comprised naive CD4+ T cells sorted from blood. Subset: CD45RA+ positively selected. The clonotype comes from a man between 25 and 39 years old in good health. The chain carries TRBV19 and TRBJ2-7; TRBD1 matches at 7 bases. The CDR3 coding sequence is TGTGCCAGTAGTAGAGAATCCGGGACAGCGAGCTCCTACGAGCAGTACTTC. Translated, it gives CASSRESGTASSYEQYF.